These T cell receptor beta chains were read from a single sample in a study of OX40 agonist ivuxolimab in advanced cancers. Some clones are missing from TCRdb's copy, which holds only in-frame ones; the method was immunoSEQ multiplex PCR. The data show more than 45,000 clones, 80% to 90% seen once. The starting material was CD4+ or CD8+ T cells sorted from blood, obtained in a trial of the OX40 agonist ivuxolimab. The receptors here all came from an adult with an advanced solid tumor such as melanoma, head and neck, liver or kidney cancer. The CDR3 runs from the conserved cysteine through the conserved F or W. The order of the fields is V gene, clone size, D gene, J gene, CDR3 protein, CDR3 DNA. The D gene is left open where the match is weak. The size of a clone is reported for some rows only, either as once, few or many, or as a class for expanded clones.

V gene: TRBV5-5; clone size: .; D gene: .; J gene: TRBJ1-1; CDR3 protein: CASSLADNTEAFF; CDR3 DNA: TGTGCCAGCAGCTTGGCCGATAACACTGAAGCTTTCTTT
V gene: TRBV9; clone size: .; D gene: TRBD1; J gene: TRBJ2-3; CDR3 protein: CASSSSSTGTDTQYF; CDR3 DNA: TGTGCCAGCAGCTCCTCTTCGACAGGGACAGATACGCAGTATTTT
V gene: TRBV5-1; clone size: .; D gene: .; J gene: TRBJ2-3; CDR3 protein: CASRVDTFTDTQYF; CDR3 DNA: TGCGCCAGCAGAGTTGACACCTTCACAGATACGCAGTATTTT
V gene: TRBV27; clone size: .; D gene: .; J gene: TRBJ2-3; CDR3 protein: CASSLSVDSGADTQYF; CDR3 DNA: TGTGCCAGCAGTTTATCAGTAGATTCAGGCGCAGATACGCAGTATTTT
V gene: TRBV6-5; clone size: .; D gene: .; J gene: TRBJ2-1; CDR3 protein: CASGRSAWDEQFF; CDR3 DNA: TGTGCCAGCGGTCGGTCAGCCTGGGATGAGCAGTTCTTC
V gene: TRBV4-3; clone size: .; D gene: .; J gene: TRBJ2-3; CDR3 protein: CASSQDARSTDTQYF; CDR3 DNA: TGCGCCAGCAGCCAAGACGCCAGAAGCACAGATACGCAGTATTTT
V gene: TRBV7-8; clone size: .; D gene: .; J gene: TRBJ2-7; CDR3 protein: CASSLPRVPYEQYF; CDR3 DNA: TGTGCCAGCAGCTTACCTCGGGTTCCCTACGAGCAGTACTTC
V gene: TRBV9; clone size: .; D gene: .; J gene: TRBJ1-2; CDR3 protein: CASSVGREGGYGYTF; CDR3 DNA: TGTGCCAGCAGCGTAGGCCGGGAAGGCGGGTATGGCTACACCTTC
V gene: TRBV6-5; clone size: .; D gene: TRBD1; J gene: TRBJ1-5; CDR3 protein: CASSSSPDRAPQHF; CDR3 DNA: TGTGCCAGCAGTTCCTCACCCGACAGGGCGCCCCAGCATTTT
V gene: TRBV5-5; clone size: .; D gene: .; J gene: TRBJ2-7; CDR3 protein: CASSSLGRPIHEQYF; CDR3 DNA: TGTGCCAGCAGTTCCCTGGGAAGACCCATCCACGAGCAGTACTTC
V gene: TRBV7-9; clone size: .; D gene: .; J gene: TRBJ2-5; CDR3 protein: CASSLPGEGSRETQYF; CDR3 DNA: TGTGCCAGCAGCCTACCGGGAGAGGGAAGCCGGGAGACCCAGTACTTC
V gene: TRBV7-9; clone size: .; D gene: TRBD1; J gene: TRBJ2-5; CDR3 protein: CASRRGQQETQYF; CDR3 DNA: TGTGCCAGCCGCCGGGGACAGCAAGAGACCCAGTACTTC
V gene: TRBV4-2; clone size: .; D gene: .; J gene: TRBJ2-2; CDR3 protein: CASSRRTGELFF; CDR3 DNA: TGTGCCAGCAGCCGGAGGACCGGGGAGCTGTTTTTT
V gene: TRBV7-9; clone size: .; D gene: .; J gene: TRBJ1-1; CDR3 protein: CAIGELGTEAFF; CDR3 DNA: TGTGCCATTGGGGAATTGGGCACTGAAGCTTTCTTT
V gene: TRBV6-1; clone size: .; D gene: TRBD1; J gene: TRBJ1-5; CDR3 protein: CASFRDRYSNQPQHF; CDR3 DNA: TGTGCCAGCTTCCGGGACAGGTATAGCAATCAGCCCCAGCATTTT
V gene: TRBV7-9; clone size: .; D gene: .; J gene: TRBJ2-1; CDR3 protein: CASSLADGDNEQFF; CDR3 DNA: TGTGCCAGCAGCTTAGCGGATGGCGACAATGAGCAGTTCTTC
V gene: TRBV5-1; clone size: .; D gene: TRBD1; J gene: TRBJ2-7; CDR3 protein: CASSPTGTGGSYEQYF; CDR3 DNA: TGCGCCAGCAGTCCTACCGGGACAGGGGGCTCCTACGAGCAGTACTTC
V gene: TRBV11-2; clone size: once; D gene: .; J gene: TRBJ2-1; CDR3 protein: CASSRQSSYNEQFF; CDR3 DNA: TGTGCCAGCAGTAGACAGAGCTCCTACAATGAGCAGTTCTTC
V gene: TRBV28; clone size: .; D gene: TRBD2; J gene: TRBJ2-7; CDR3 protein: CASSPEVSGLYEQYF; CDR3 DNA: TGTGCCAGCAGCCCCGAGGTTAGCGGGCTATACGAGCAGTACTTC
V gene: TRBV7-9; clone size: .; D gene: .; J gene: TRBJ1-1; CDR3 protein: CASSPTLNTEAFF; CDR3 DNA: TGTGCCAGCAGTCCCACCTTGAACACTGAAGCTTTCTTT
V gene: TRBV19; clone size: .; D gene: TRBD2; J gene: TRBJ2-3; CDR3 protein: CASSGLAGAADTQYF; CDR3 DNA: TGTGCCAGTAGCGGACTAGCGGGGGCGGCAGATACGCAGTATTTT
V gene: TRBV5-1; clone size: .; D gene: .; J gene: TRBJ2-3; CDR3 protein: CASSFDAITDTQYF; CDR3 DNA: TGCGCCAGCAGCTTCGATGCTATCACAGATACGCAGTATTTT
V gene: TRBV7-8; clone size: .; D gene: TRBD1; J gene: TRBJ2-7; CDR3 protein: CASSPGTGGSEQYF; CDR3 DNA: TGTGCCAGCAGCCCCGGGACAGGGGGCTCCGAGCAGTACTTC
V gene: TRBV4-1; clone size: .; D gene: .; J gene: TRBJ1-1; CDR3 protein: CASSQAQQGLMNTEAFF; CDR3 DNA: TGCGCCAGCAGCCAAGCTCAACAGGGCCTAATGAACACTGAAGCTTTCTTT
V gene: TRBV28; clone size: .; D gene: .; J gene: TRBJ2-2; CDR3 protein: CASSSPTGELFF; CDR3 DNA: TGTGCCAGCAGCTCCCCGACCGGGGAGCTGTTTTTT
V gene: TRBV19; clone size: .; D gene: .; J gene: TRBJ1-5; CDR3 protein: CASSIVGGSNQPQHF; CDR3 DNA: TGTGCCAGTAGTATAGTAGGTGGGAGCAATCAGCCCCAGCATTTT
V gene: TRBV30; clone size: .; D gene: TRBD1; J gene: TRBJ2-6; CDR3 protein: CAWSGVGQGTGANVLTF; CDR3 DNA: TGTGCCTGGAGTGGTGTGGGACAGGGGACTGGGGCCAACGTCCTGACTTTC
V gene: TRBV6-1; clone size: .; D gene: TRBD1; J gene: TRBJ1-5; CDR3 protein: CASRDREGINQPQHF; CDR3 DNA: TGTGCCAGCAGAGACAGGGAGGGAATCAATCAGCCCCAGCATTTT
V gene: TRBV5-1; clone size: .; D gene: TRBD1; J gene: TRBJ2-6; CDR3 protein: CASSADRARGANVLTF; CDR3 DNA: TGCGCCAGCAGCGCGGACAGGGCGAGGGGGGCCAACGTCCTGACTTTC
V gene: TRBV6-1; clone size: .; D gene: .; J gene: TRBJ1-5; CDR3 protein: CASSESRASNQPQHF; CDR3 DNA: TGTGCCAGCAGTGAATCCAGGGCATCCAATCAGCCCCAGCATTTT
V gene: TRBV9; clone size: .; D gene: TRBD2; J gene: TRBJ2-3; CDR3 protein: CASTRTSGDLTDTQYF; CDR3 DNA: TGTGCCAGCACCCGGACTAGCGGGGACCTCACAGATACGCAGTATTTT
V gene: TRBV19; clone size: .; D gene: .; J gene: TRBJ2-4; CDR3 protein: CASSLAPGSKNIQYF; CDR3 DNA: TGTGCCAGTAGCCTAGCGCCTGGGTCCAAAAACATTCAGTACTTC
V gene: TRBV29-1; clone size: .; D gene: TRBD1; J gene: TRBJ1-2; CDR3 protein: CSVWETDRDYGYTF; CDR3 DNA: TGCAGCGTTTGGGAAACGGACAGGGACTATGGCTACACCTTC
V gene: TRBV14; clone size: .; D gene: .; J gene: TRBJ1-2; CDR3 protein: CASSQRGGHLWGYTF; CDR3 DNA: TGTGCCAGCAGCCAAAGAGGGGGACACCTATGGGGCTACACCTTC
V gene: TRBV7-9; clone size: .; D gene: TRBD2; J gene: TRBJ2-1; CDR3 protein: CASSLSSGRNNEQFF; CDR3 DNA: TGTGCCAGCAGCTTATCTAGCGGGAGAAACAATGAGCAGTTCTTC
V gene: TRBV25-1; clone size: once; D gene: .; J gene: TRBJ2-1; CDR3 protein: CASSPPLGETYYNEQFF; CDR3 DNA: TGTGCCAGCAGCCCCCCACTAGGGGAGACATATTACAATGAGCAGTTCTTC
V gene: TRBV29-1; clone size: .; D gene: .; J gene: TRBJ2-1; CDR3 protein: CSCGTNYNEQFF; CDR3 DNA: TGCAGCTGCGGTACAAACTACAATGAGCAGTTCTTC
V gene: TRBV7-6; clone size: .; D gene: TRBD2; J gene: TRBJ2-5; CDR3 protein: CASSPQRGQETQYF; CDR3 DNA: TGTGCCAGCAGCCCTCAGCGGGGTCAAGAGACCCAGTACTTC
V gene: TRBV7-9; clone size: .; D gene: .; J gene: TRBJ1-4; CDR3 protein: CASSRPGQSLGKLFF; CDR3 DNA: TGTGCCAGCAGCCGGCCTGGACAGTCCCTCGGGAAACTGTTTTTT
V gene: TRBV27; clone size: once; D gene: .; J gene: TRBJ1-2; CDR3 protein: CASSLSPGVGNYGYTF; CDR3 DNA: TGTGCCAGCAGTTTATCACCAGGGGTTGGAAACTATGGCTACACCTTC
V gene: TRBV5-6; clone size: .; D gene: .; J gene: TRBJ2-7; CDR3 protein: CASSLGSGTVDEQYF; CDR3 DNA: TGTGCCAGCAGCTTGGGGTCCGGGACCGTTGACGAGCAGTACTTC
V gene: TRBV30; clone size: .; D gene: TRBD1; J gene: TRBJ1-1; CDR3 protein: CASTRDSSYTEAFF; CDR3 DNA: TGTGCCTCCACCCGGGACAGTAGTTACACTGAAGCTTTCTTT
V gene: TRBV19; clone size: .; D gene: .; J gene: TRBJ1-1; CDR3 protein: CASIGKGRMNTEAFF; CDR3 DNA: TGTGCCAGTATAGGGAAGGGCCGTATGAACACTGAAGCTTTCTTT
V gene: TRBV5-1; clone size: .; D gene: .; J gene: TRBJ2-7; CDR3 protein: CASSPFLGGAGEQYF; CDR3 DNA: TGCGCCAGCAGCCCCTTTTTGGGAGGCGCGGGAGAGCAGTACTTC
V gene: TRBV9; clone size: .; D gene: .; J gene: TRBJ1-1; CDR3 protein: CASSEGLENTEAFF; CDR3 DNA: TGTGCCAGCAGCGAGGGCCTCGAGAACACTGAAGCTTTCTTT
V gene: TRBV13; clone size: .; D gene: TRBD2; J gene: TRBJ2-3; CDR3 protein: CASSRGTSGSYDTDTQYF; CDR3 DNA: TGTGCCAGCAGCCGAGGGACTAGCGGGAGCTATGACACAGATACGCAGTATTTT
V gene: TRBV25-1; clone size: .; D gene: TRBD1; J gene: TRBJ1-3; CDR3 protein: CASSPGTAGNTIYF; CDR3 DNA: TGTGCCAGCAGTCCCGGGACAGCGGGAAACACCATATATTTT
V gene: TRBV27; clone size: .; D gene: .; J gene: TRBJ2-3; CDR3 protein: CASRGSWDTQYF; CDR3 DNA: TGTGCCAGCAGGGGTTCTTGGGATACGCAGTATTTT
V gene: TRBV6-6; clone size: .; D gene: TRBD2; J gene: TRBJ2-1; CDR3 protein: CASSYAGGSNNEQFF; CDR3 DNA: TGTGCCAGCAGTTACGCGGGAGGGTCAAACAATGAGCAGTTCTTC
V gene: TRBV11-2; clone size: .; D gene: .; J gene: TRBJ2-3; CDR3 protein: CASSLGGSTDTQYF; CDR3 DNA: TGTGCCAGCAGCTTGGGTGGGAGCACAGATACGCAGTATTTT
V gene: TRBV19; clone size: .; D gene: .; J gene: TRBJ1-2; CDR3 protein: CASRGGAYGYTF; CDR3 DNA: TGTGCCAGTAGGGGGGGGGCCTATGGCTACACCTTC
V gene: TRBV6-1; clone size: .; D gene: TRBD1; J gene: TRBJ2-7; CDR3 protein: CASSDLAGQGTYEQYF; CDR3 DNA: TGTGCCAGCAGTGATCTTGCGGGACAGGGTACCTACGAGCAGTACTTC
V gene: TRBV7-6; clone size: once; D gene: TRBD2; J gene: TRBJ2-1; CDR3 protein: CASSLAAGGPSYNEQFF; CDR3 DNA: TGTGCCAGCAGCCTCGCGGCGGGAGGGCCCTCCTACAATGAGCAGTTCTTC